These 10 T cell receptor beta chains were sequenced from one sample in a study of blood T cell repertoires in COVID-19. Profiling relied on immunoSEQ multiplex PCR, and the TCRdb table lists in-frame clones only, not all of them. The sample holds approximately 63,000 clones, 88% seen once. Material: peripheral blood. The receptors were sampled from a woman aged 80 or over with active COVID-19.

In its sample, this clone ranks as large. The chain combines TRBV30 with TRBJ2-1, with TRBD2 matching 10 bases. Germline V gene sequence: CDR1 GTSNPN, CDR2 SVGIG (reference sequence). The CDR3 consists of 16 residues. The V and J ends lost 1 base and 7 bases, in that order; junction bases with no gene match: 10. In DNA, the CDR3 is TGTGCCTGGAGTGGAGCGGGGGGGCCGGTAGGTAATGAGCAGTTCTTC. Translated, it gives CAWSGAGGPVGNEQFF.

This chain connects TRBV28 to TRBJ2-7, with a possible D match to TRBD2 (7 bases). The CDR3 loop spans 14 amino acids. CDR1 is MDHEN and CDR2 is SYDVKM in the germline V gene. V was pared by 5 bases and J by 2 bases, with 13 bases between. The CDR3 nucleotides are TGTGCCAGCAGTCCCAGGGGAGGGACCTACGAGCAGTACTTC. Protein sequence: CASSPRGGTYEQYF.

The V and J genes are TRBV7-8 and TRBJ1-2; TRBD1 matches 9 bases. Germline trimming cut 5 bases from V and 3 bases from J; bases unmatched to any gene: 7. Germline assignment: CDR1 SGHVS and CDR2 FQNEAQ. CDR3 size: 15 residues. Here the CDR3 DNA reads TGTGCCAGCAGCGTCGCGACAGGGGGGCACTATGGCTACACCTTC. Encoded protein: CASSVATGGHYGYTF.

The rearrangement links TRBV11-3 to TRBJ2-2, with 10 bases that match TRBD2. The CDR3 is 16 residues long. Germline-derived CDR1 and CDR2 are SGHNT and YENEEA. J gave up 5 bases and V 3 bases, and 6 bases lay outside the gene matches. The CDR3 nucleotides are TGTGCCAGCAGCTTTAAGGGACTAGCGATGACCGGGGAGCTGTTTTTT. Translated: CASSFKGLAMTGELFF.

The chain couples TRBV3-1 (or the pseudogene TRBV3-2) to TRBJ1-2; no reliable D call. Trimming shortened V by 0 bases and J by 3 bases, and 8 bases separated the two germline ends. CDR3 size: 14 residues. Germline V CDR1 and CDR2: LGHDT, YNNKEL (reference sequence). The CDR3 is CASSQEEVYYGYTF. CDR3 nucleotides: TGTGCCAGCAGCCAAGAAGAGGTTTACTATGGCTACACCTTC.

This clone was observed a handful of times. This chain links TRBV28 with TRBJ1-5; D not certain. There are 14 residues in the CDR3. Germline V lookup: CDR1 MDHEN, CDR2 SYDVKM. Trimming removed 2 bases at V and 6 bases at J, with 11 bases between. CDR3 nucleotides: TGTGCCAGCAGTTTAGACCGAGCAGGTCAGCCCCAGCATTTT. Its translation: CASSLDRAGQPQHF.

The V call is TRBV4-2, the J call TRBJ1-1, with D possibly matching TRBD1 (5 bases). CDR3 length equals 12 residues. Germline values: CDR1 LGHNA, CDR2 YNFKEQ. Deletions cut 1 base from V and 7 bases from J, with 7 bases between. In DNA form, the CDR3 reads TGTGCCAGCAGCCAAGGGGGCCATGAAGCTTTCTTT. Translation gives CASSQGGHEAFF.

V gene TRBV5-6 combines with J gene TRBJ2-1; 7 nucleotides line up with TRBD1. The CDR3 consists of 16 residues. Germline V gene lookup returns CDR1 SGHDT and CDR2 YYEEEE. Unmatched junction bases numbered 7, after V lost 4 bases and J lost 0 bases. CDR3 protein: CASSTWTGPSYNEQFF. Written as DNA, the CDR3 is TGTGCCAGCAGCACGTGGACAGGCCCCTCCTACAATGAGCAGTTCTTC.

The chain is built from TRBV21-1 and TRBJ1-1; TRBD1, the D gene given by the table, was not confirmed from the DNA. TRBV21-1 is given as a pseudogene. CDR3 length: 15 residues. The CDR3 sequence: CASNQRGTGDTEAFF. CDR3 coding DNA: TGTGCCAGCAACCAACGCGGGACAGGGGACACTGAAGCTTTCTTT.

The chain uses TRBV2 and TRBJ1-5; 7 bases agree with TRBD1. This CDR3 has 14 amino acids. V was clipped by 6 bases and J by 7 bases; unmatched bases: 9. Germline V CDR1 and CDR2: SNHLY, FYNNEI. DNA for the CDR3: TGTGCCAGCAGCCCAGGGGGGTGGAAGCAGCCCCAGCATTTT. Protein: CASSPGGWKQPQHF.